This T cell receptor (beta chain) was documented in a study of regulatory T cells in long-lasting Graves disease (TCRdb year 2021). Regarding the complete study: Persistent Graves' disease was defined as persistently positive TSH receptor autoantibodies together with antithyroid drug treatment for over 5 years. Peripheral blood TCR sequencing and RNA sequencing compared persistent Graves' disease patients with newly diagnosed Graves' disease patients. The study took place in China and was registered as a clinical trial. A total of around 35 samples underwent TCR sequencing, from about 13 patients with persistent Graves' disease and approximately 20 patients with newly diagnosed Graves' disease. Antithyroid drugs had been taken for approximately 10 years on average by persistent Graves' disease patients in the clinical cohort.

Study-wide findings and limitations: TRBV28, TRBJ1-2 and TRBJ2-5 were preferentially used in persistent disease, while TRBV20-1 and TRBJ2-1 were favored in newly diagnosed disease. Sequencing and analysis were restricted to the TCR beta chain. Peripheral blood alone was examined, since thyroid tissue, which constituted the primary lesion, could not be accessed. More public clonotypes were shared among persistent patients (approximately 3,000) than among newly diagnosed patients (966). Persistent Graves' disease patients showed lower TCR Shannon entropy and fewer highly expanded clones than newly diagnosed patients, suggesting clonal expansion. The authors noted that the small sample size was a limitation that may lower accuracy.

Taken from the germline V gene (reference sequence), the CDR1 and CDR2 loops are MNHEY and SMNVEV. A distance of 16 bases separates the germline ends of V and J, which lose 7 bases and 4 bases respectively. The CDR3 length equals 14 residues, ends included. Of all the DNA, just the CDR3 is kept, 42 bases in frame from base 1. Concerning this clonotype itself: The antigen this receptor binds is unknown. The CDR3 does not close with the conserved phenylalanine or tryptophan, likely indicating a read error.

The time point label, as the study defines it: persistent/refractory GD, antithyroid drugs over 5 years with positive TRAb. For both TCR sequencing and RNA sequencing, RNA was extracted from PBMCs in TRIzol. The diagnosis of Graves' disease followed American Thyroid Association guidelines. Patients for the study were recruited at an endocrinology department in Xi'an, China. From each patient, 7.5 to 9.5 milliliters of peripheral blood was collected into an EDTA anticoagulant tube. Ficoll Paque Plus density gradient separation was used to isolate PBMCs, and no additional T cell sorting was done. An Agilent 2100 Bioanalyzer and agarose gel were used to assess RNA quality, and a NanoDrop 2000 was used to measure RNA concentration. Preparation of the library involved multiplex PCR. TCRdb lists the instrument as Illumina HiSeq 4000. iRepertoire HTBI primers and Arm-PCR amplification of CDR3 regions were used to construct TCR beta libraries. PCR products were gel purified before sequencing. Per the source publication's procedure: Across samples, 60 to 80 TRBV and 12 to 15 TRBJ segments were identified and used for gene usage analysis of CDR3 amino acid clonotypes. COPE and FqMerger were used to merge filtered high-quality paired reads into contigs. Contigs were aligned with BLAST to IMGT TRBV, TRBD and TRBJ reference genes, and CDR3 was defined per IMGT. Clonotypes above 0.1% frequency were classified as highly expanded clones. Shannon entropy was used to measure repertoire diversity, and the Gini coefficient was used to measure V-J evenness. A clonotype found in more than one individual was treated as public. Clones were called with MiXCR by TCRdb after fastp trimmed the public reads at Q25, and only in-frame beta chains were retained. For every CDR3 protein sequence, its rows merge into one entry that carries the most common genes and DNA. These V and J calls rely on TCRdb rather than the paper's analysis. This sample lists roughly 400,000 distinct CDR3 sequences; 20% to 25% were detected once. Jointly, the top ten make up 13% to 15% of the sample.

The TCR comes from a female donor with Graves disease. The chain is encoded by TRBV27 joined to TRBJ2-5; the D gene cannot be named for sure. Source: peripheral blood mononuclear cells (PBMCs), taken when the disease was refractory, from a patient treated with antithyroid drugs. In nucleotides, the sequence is TGTGCCAGCAAGCCCGAGACACTTAGAGAGACCCAGTACCTC. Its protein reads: CASKPETLRETQYL.